The next 30 T cell receptor beta chains were all read from a single sample in a study of T cell responses to AZD1222 COVID-19 vaccine. The assay was immunoSEQ multiplex PCR, and TCRdb's table has in-frame clones only and misses some. The table has some 140,000 clones, 70% to 90% seen once. Sequenced here: peripheral blood, sampled on day 0 of AZD1222 vaccination. The receptors derive from an adult in good health.

The chain links TRBV12-5 to TRBJ2-7, with TRBD2 identical over 8 bases. The length of the CDR3 is 18 residues. From germline, CDR1 is LGHNT and CDR2 FRNRAP. V dropped 2 bases and J dropped 3; count of bases not matched to a gene: 15. The CDR3 coding sequence is TGTGCTAGTGGTTTGTCCCGGGGGGGGATCGGTATTGACTACGAGCAGTACTTC. Translated, it gives CASGLSRGGIGIDYEQYF.

V gene TRBV2 combines with J gene TRBJ2-5, with D perhaps matching TRBD1 (6 bases). The V end lost 5 bases, the J end lost 5 bases, and 15 bases lay between the germline ends. This CDR3 is 14 amino acids long. Germline V gene sequence: CDR1 SNHLY, CDR2 FYNNEI. The CDR3 nucleotides read TGTGCCAGCAGTAGGGGGACATATGAGGAGACCCAGTACTTC. Amino acids: CASSRGTYEETQYF.

This chain uses TRBV28 with TRBJ1-4, with D perhaps TRBD1 (5 bases). The V gene lost 6 bases and the J gene lost 5 bases, with 13 bases spanning the gap. CDR3 size: 14 residues. Germline loops: CDR1 MDHEN, CDR2 SYDVKM. The CDR3 spells CASRGGDPNEKLFF. Written as DNA, the CDR3 is TGTGCCAGCAGGGGGGGGGACCCAAATGAAAAACTGTTTTTT.

V usage is TRBV28 and J usage is TRBJ2-7; D is unresolved. Germline V gene data show CDR1 as MDHEN and CDR2 as SYDVKM. V lost 6 bases to trimming and J lost 2 bases, with 14 bases between them. The CDR3 is 14 amino acids. The DNA for the CDR3 is TGTGCCAGCAGCTACCGGTGGCGGCCCTACGAGCAGTACTTC. It encodes CASSYRWRPYEQYF.

The chain has TRBV28 and TRBJ1-1, with D possibly being TRBD1 (6 bases). In germline, CDR1 is MDHEN, CDR2 SYDVKM. The CDR3 has 15 residues. Trimming left V 1 base short and J 3 bases short, with 12 bases between. CDR3 amino acids: CASSLLQGFDTEAFF. CDR3 sequence (DNA): TGTGCCAGCAGTTTATTGCAGGGGTTTGACACTGAAGCTTTCTTT. Full variable domain (missing parts from reference TRBV28 and TRBJ1-1): DVKVTQSSRYLVKRTGEKVFLECVQDMDHENMFWYRQDPGLGLRLIYFSYDVKMKEKGDIPEGYSVSREKKERFSLILESASTNQTSMYLCASSLLQGFDTEAFFGQGTRLTVV.

This chain joins TRBV27 and TRBJ1-5; 9 bases are a match to TRBD1. CDR3 size: 18 residues. J was trimmed by 2 bases and V by 4 bases; bases with no gene match: 12. In germline, CDR1 is MNHEY, CDR2 SMNVEV (reference sequence). The DNA of the CDR3 is TGTGCCAGCAGTTCGATAACAGGGGGCGCGGGGGGCAATCAGCCCCAGCATTTT. Amino acids: CASSSITGGAGGNQPQHF.

This clone was seen a single time. The chain combines TRBV11-2 with TRBJ2-7, with D maybe TRBD1 (6 bases). The CDR3 totals 18 residues. The V and J ends lost 4 bases and 0 bases respectively, with 22 bases between them. Germline V gives CDR1 SGHAT, CDR2 FQNNGV. For the CDR3, the DNA is TGTGCCAGCAGCTCGATCCTAAATCGGACAGTGATCTCCTACGAGCAGTACTTC. Its translation: CASSSILNRTVISYEQYF.

The chain couples TRBV9 to TRBJ1-2, with TRBD1 as a possible D gene (5 bases). Germline V gene data show CDR1 as SGDLS and CDR2 as YYNGEE. V was clipped by 0 bases and J by 4 bases, with 16 bases between them. This CDR3 has 16 residues. This chain's CDR3 is CASSVDQGSLSYGYTF. The CDR3, as DNA: TGTGCCAGCAGCGTAGATCAGGGCAGCCTTTCCTATGGCTACACCTTC.

This clone was recorded a few times. J is TRBJ1-5 and V is TRBV6-5; no firm D call. V dropped 6 bases and J dropped 0 bases, with 9 bases sitting between them. Germline V gene lookup returns CDR1 MNHEY and CDR2 SVGAGI. This CDR3 is 14 amino acids long. As DNA, the CDR3 is TGTGCCAGCAGCCCGGTATATAGCAATCAGCCCCAGCATTTT. As protein: CASSPVYSNQPQHF.

This clone has only a few counts. V and J are TRBV6-5 and TRBJ2-7; D ambiguous. CDR1 and CDR2 (germline): MNHEY, SVGAGI. This CDR3 comprises 13 residues. Trimming stripped 9 bases from V and 5 bases from J, with 17 bases between. CDR3 nucleotide sequence: TGTGCCAGTTCTCCGGCCCGGTGGGACGAGCAGTACTTC. Protein: CASSPARWDEQYF.

The rearrangement uses TRBV5-1 and TRBJ1-1; D might be TRBD1 (6 bases). The ends were cut back, 8 bases at V and 0 bases at J, with 20 bases in the middle. The germline CDR1 and CDR2 sequences are SGHRS and YFSETQ. There are 16 residues in the CDR3. The DNA of the CDR3 is TGCGCCAGTTCCACAGGGTTCCCCCCCATGAACACTGAAGCTTTCTTT. It yields the protein CASSTGFPPMNTEAFF.

The chain recombines TRBV6-5 with TRBJ2-7; possible D gene TRBD2, 6 bases. This CDR3 spans 14 amino acids. Germline V gives CDR1 MNHEY, CDR2 SVGAGI. Trimming stripped 6 bases from V and 3 bases from J, with 15 bases between. This chain's CDR3 is CASRLALRGYEQYF. In DNA, the CDR3 is TGTGCCAGCAGACTAGCTTTACGGGGCTACGAGCAGTACTTC.

The chain has TRBV3-1 (or the pseudogene TRBV3-2) and TRBJ1-5, with unresolved D. The CDR3 consists of 15 residues. Trimming pared 5 bases from V and 0 bases from J, leaving 11 bases between. In germline, CDR1 is LGHDT, CDR2 YNNKEL (reference sequence). The chain's CDR3 is CASSSSDGSNQPQHF. The CDR3 DNA reads TGTGCCAGCAGCTCTTCCGACGGTAGCAATCAGCCCCAGCATTTT.

The V gene is TRBV6-5, the J gene TRBJ2-2, with 8 bases lining up with TRBD2. The CDR3 runs to 15 residues. The junction had 5 bases not matched to a gene; V was cut back by 5 bases and J by 3 bases. Germline loops: CDR1 MNHEY, CDR2 SVGAGI. CDR3 sequence: CASSPGLADTGELFF. The CDR3 DNA sequence: TGTGCCAGCAGTCCTGGACTAGCCGACACCGGGGAGCTGTTTTTT.

This sequence joins TRBV5-6 and TRBJ1-1, with a possible D match to TRBD1 (5 bases). CDR1 SGHDT and CDR2 YYEEEE come from the germline V gene. CDR3 length: 14 residues. V was shortened by 4 bases and J by 5 bases, with 15 bases between the two germline ends. The DNA for the CDR3 is TGTGCCAGCAGCCCCCCGTGGGGGGAGACTGAAGCTTTCTTT. Amino acid sequence: CASSPPWGETEAFF.

This clone was counted once. The rearrangement links TRBV4-3 to TRBJ1-4, with TRBD1 matching over 9 bases. J was trimmed by 9 bases and V by 4 bases; bases with no gene match: 9. The CDR3 runs to 15 residues. CDR1 LGHNA and CDR2 YSLEER come from the germline V gene. The CDR3 region has the DNA TGCGCCAGCAGCCCGCCGAGGACAGGGGCCCAAAAACTGTTTTTT. This translates into CASSPPRTGAQKLFF.

The V gene is TRBV2, the J gene TRBJ1-2, with 7 bases matching TRBD1. There are 14 residues in the CDR3. J was trimmed by 5 bases and V by 6 bases; bases with no gene match: 9. Germline values: CDR1 SNHLY, CDR2 FYNNEI. The DNA for the CDR3 is TGTGCCAGCAGGGGTGATGACAGGGTATATGGCTACACCTTC. Protein sequence: CASRGDDRVYGYTF.

This chain's CDR3 is CASRGQGSNQPQHF. For the CDR3, the DNA is TGTGCCAGTAGGGGACAGGGCAGCAATCAGCCCCAGCATTTT. This rearrangement joins TRBV19 to TRBJ1-5; 9 bases agree with TRBD1. V gave up 6 bases and J gave up 1 base; unmatched junction bases: 1. CDR3 length equals 14 residues. Germline CDR1 LNHDA, CDR2 SQIVND (reference sequence).

The chain uses TRBV28 and TRBJ1-1; no firm D call. Trimming removed 2 bases from V and 4 bases from J, with 11 bases in between. In germline, CDR1 is MDHEN, CDR2 SYDVKM. CDR3 length: 14 residues. In nucleotides, the CDR3 is TGTGCCAGCAGTTTAGCGGGCGGTGGCACTGAAGCTTTCTTT. It encodes CASSLAGGGTEAFF.

This clone was picked up one time. The rearrangement links TRBV24-1 to TRBJ2-3, with D tentatively TRBD2 (7 bases). CDR1 and CDR2 (germline): KGHDR, SFDVKD. Trimming shortened V by 9 bases and J by 4 bases, and 13 bases separated the two germline ends. The length of the CDR3 is 13 residues. CDR3 in DNA: TGTGCCACCGGGGGGGCCGCCCCAGATACGCAGTATTTT. It codes for CATGGAAPDTQYF.

The chain combines TRBV5-6 with TRBJ2-5, with D uncertain. The CDR3 length is 13 residues. CDR1 is SGHDT and CDR2 is YYEEEE in the germline V gene. V lost 4 bases, J lost 5 bases, and 12 bases lay in between. The CDR3 coding sequence is TGTGCCAGCAGCATAGAGAGACGGGAGACCCAGTACTTC. Translated, it gives CASSIERRETQYF. Full variable domain (remainder filled in from reference TRBV5-6 and TRBJ2-5): DAGVTQSPTHLIKTRGQQVTLRCSPKSGHDTVSWYQQALGQGPQFIFQYYEEEERQRGNFPDRFSGHQFPNYSSELNVNALLLGDSALYLCASSIERRETQYFGPGTRLLVL.

This clone was seen a single time. The gene calls are TRBV19 and TRBJ2-7; tentative D call: TRBD2 (6 bases). The CDR3 contains 16 residues. Germline V lookup: CDR1 LNHDA, CDR2 SQIVND (reference sequence). V gave up 0 bases and J gave up 3 bases, with 15 bases separating them. Here the CDR3 DNA reads TGTGCCAGTAGTATAGACTCACAGGAGGGATTCTACGAGCAGTACTTC. Amino acid sequence: CASSIDSQEGFYEQYF.

This clone was found a few times. The chain recombines TRBV5-1 with TRBJ2-7; D is possibly TRBD1 (6 bases). V gave up 5 bases and J gave up 3 bases, with 12 bases separating them. There are 13 residues in the CDR3. Germline V gene sequence: CDR1 SGHRS, CDR2 YFSETQ. The CDR3 nucleotides are TGCGCCAGCAGTAGGGGGAGTGTCTACGAGCAGTACTTC. Its protein product is CASSRGSVYEQYF. Variable domain in full (rest from reference TRBV5-1 and TRBJ2-7): KAGVTQTPRYLIKTRGQQVTLSCSPISGHRSVSWYQQTPGQGLQFLFEYFSETQRNKGNFPGRFSGRQFSNSRSEMNVSTLELGDSALYLCASSRGSVYEQYFGPGTRLTVT.

Note on this clone: The junction does not match germline at one end; this may be a read error. This chain connects TRBV6-5 to TRBJ1-3; TRBD1 matches 9 bases. This CDR3 is 15 amino acids long. From germline, CDR1 is MNHEY and CDR2 SVGAGI. CDR3: CASSTGGVGGNTMYF. CDR3 nucleotides: TGTGCCAGCAGTACAGGGGGCGTCGGTGGAAACACCATGTATTTT.

The chain uses TRBV27 and TRBJ2-5; D perhaps matches TRBD1 (6 bases). This CDR3 spans 14 amino acids. Trimming took off 5 bases at V and 1 base at J, with 11 bases between the two ends. Germline values: CDR1 MNHEY, CDR2 SMNVEV (reference sequence). CDR3 nucleotide sequence: TGTGCCAGCAGTCAGCGGACAGCCCAAGAGACCCAGTACTTC. This gives the protein CASSQRTAQETQYF.

The chain is built from TRBV30 and TRBJ1-1, with a tentative D call TRBD1 (6 bases). V lost 5 bases and J 1 base, leaving 11 bases between the germline ends. The germline V gene has CDR1 GTSNPN and CDR2 SVGIG (reference sequence). CDR3 length: 13 amino acids. In DNA, the CDR3 is TGTGCCTGGTCAAAGGGGGGGAACACTGAAGCTTTCTTT. This sequence encodes CAWSKGGNTEAFF.

The V and J genes are TRBV7-8 and TRBJ1-5; unclear D gene. The V and J ends lost 5 bases and 0 bases respectively, with 11 bases between them. The V gene's germline CDR1 is SGHVS and CDR2 FQNEAQ. The CDR3 runs to 15 residues. CDR3 in amino acids: CASSTTVNSNQPQHF. The CDR3 region has the DNA TGTGCCAGCAGCACAACGGTCAATAGCAATCAGCCCCAGCATTTT.

This clone was found once. The chain employs TRBV27 and TRBJ2-7, with D perhaps TRBD1 (6 bases). V lost 6 bases, J lost 3 bases, and 15 bases lay in between. There are 14 residues in the CDR3. Germline V gives CDR1 MNHEY, CDR2 SMNVEV (reference sequence). The CDR3 sequence: CASRLTGAIYEQYF. For the CDR3, the DNA is TGTGCCAGCAGGTTGACAGGCGCGATCTACGAGCAGTACTTC.

In its sample, this clone was seen once. The rearrangement joins TRBV5-1 to TRBJ1-1, with a possible D match to TRBD1 (6 bases). The germline V gene encodes CDR1 SGHRS and CDR2 YFSETQ. This CDR3 region has 18 residues. The V gene lost 3 bases and the J gene lost 0 bases, with 21 bases spanning the gap. For the CDR3, the DNA is TGCGCCAGCAGCTATGGGTTAAATCCCAGGGGAATGAACACTGAAGCTTTCTTT. Its translation: CASSYGLNPRGMNTEAFF. Drawing the rest from reference TRBV5-1 and TRBJ1-1, the complete variable domain is KAGVTQTPRYLIKTRGQQVTLSCSPISGHRSVSWYQQTPGQGLQFLFEYFSETQRNKGNFPGRFSGRQFSNSRSEMNVSTLELGDSALYLCASSYGLNPRGMNTEAFFGQGTRLTVV.

With respect to this clone: The missing conserved phenylalanine or tryptophan at the end of this CDR3 makes a read error likely. The DNA is omitted, as the CDR3 cannot be located on it reliably, and the CDR3 follows TCRdb's listing. The J gene is TRBJ1-1, the V gene TRBV7-6; the table's TRBD1 call for D was not verified on the DNA. CDR1 is SGHVS and CDR2 is FNYEAQ in the germline V gene. The CDR3 length equals 15 residues, ends included. This CDR3 reads CASSSTFGTGGPFRI.